One TCR beta chain is described in this entry. This specimen belongs to a study of blood T cell repertoires in COVID-19. Germline CDR1 reads SGHVS; CDR2 reads FNYEAQ. V lost 5 bases, J lost 7 bases, and 6 bases stayed unmatched. The CDR3 covers 15 residues. The assay was immunoSEQ multiplex PCR, and TCRdb's table has in-frame clones only and misses some. Of some 230,000 clones in the sample, about four fifths were seen once. The gene calls are TRBV7-6 and TRBJ2-1; 12 nucleotides match TRBD1. The clonotype was recovered from a woman between 35 and 50 years old with acute COVID-19. Sample: PBMCs or T cells enriched from blood (not recorded which). The CDR3 is CASSLRDRGQNEQFF. The CDR3 nucleotides are TGTGCCAGCAGCCTCCGGGACAGGGGGCAGAATGAGCAGTTCTTC.